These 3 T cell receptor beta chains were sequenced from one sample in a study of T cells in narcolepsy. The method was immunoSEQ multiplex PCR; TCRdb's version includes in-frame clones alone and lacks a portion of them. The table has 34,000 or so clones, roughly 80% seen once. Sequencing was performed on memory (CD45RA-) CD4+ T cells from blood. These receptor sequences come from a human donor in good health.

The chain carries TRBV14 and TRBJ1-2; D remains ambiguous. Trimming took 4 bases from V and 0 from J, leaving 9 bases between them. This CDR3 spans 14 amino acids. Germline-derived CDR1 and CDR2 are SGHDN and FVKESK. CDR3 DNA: TGTGCCAGCAGCCCCCTTAGTCCTAACTATGGCTACACCTTC. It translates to CASSPLSPNYGYTF.

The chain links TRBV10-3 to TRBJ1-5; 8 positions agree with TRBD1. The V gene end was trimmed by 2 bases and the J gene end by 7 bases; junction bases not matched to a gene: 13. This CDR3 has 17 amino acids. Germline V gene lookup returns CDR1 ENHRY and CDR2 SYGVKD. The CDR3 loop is CAISERQGQGSWQPQHF. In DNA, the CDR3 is TGTGCCATCAGTGAGAGACAAGGACAGGGTTCGTGGCAGCCCCAGCATTTT.

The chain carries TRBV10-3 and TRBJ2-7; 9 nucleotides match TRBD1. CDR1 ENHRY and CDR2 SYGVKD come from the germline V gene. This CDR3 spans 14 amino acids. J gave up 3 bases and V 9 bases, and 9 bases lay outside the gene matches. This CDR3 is CAMQPGQGNYEQYF. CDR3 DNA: TGTGCCATGCAACCGGGACAGGGTAACTACGAGCAGTACTTC.